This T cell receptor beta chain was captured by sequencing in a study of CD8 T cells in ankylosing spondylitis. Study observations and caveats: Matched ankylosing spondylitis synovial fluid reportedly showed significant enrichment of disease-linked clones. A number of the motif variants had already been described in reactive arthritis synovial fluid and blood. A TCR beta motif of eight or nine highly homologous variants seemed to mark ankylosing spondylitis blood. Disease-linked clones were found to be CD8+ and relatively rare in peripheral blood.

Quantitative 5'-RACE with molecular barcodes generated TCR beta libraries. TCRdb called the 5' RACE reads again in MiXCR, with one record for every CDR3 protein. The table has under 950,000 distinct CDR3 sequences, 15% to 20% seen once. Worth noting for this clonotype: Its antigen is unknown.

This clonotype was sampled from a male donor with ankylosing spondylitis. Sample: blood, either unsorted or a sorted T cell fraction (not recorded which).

CDR3 amino acids: CASSLEGGIQETQYF. For the CDR3, the DNA is TGTGCCAGCAGCTTAGAGGGAGGAATCCAAGAGACCCAGTACTTC. The gene calls are TRBV11-2 and TRBJ2-5; weak D call: TRBD2 (6 bases). The CDR3 consists of 15 residues. Germline V gene sequence: CDR1 SGHAT, CDR2 FQNNGV. Deletions cut 0 bases from V and 1 base from J, with 9 bases between.